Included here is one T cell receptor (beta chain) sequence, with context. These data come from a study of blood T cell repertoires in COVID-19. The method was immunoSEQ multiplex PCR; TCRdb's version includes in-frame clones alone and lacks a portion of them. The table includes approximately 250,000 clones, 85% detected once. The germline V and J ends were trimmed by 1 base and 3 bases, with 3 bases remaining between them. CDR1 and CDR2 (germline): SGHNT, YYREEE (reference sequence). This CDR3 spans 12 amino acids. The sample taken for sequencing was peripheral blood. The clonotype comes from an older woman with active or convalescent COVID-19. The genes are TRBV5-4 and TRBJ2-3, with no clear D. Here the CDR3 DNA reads TGTGCCAGCAGCTTGCGGACAGATACGCAGTATTTT. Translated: CASSLRTDTQYF.